The clone carrying this TCR beta chain was recorded a few times. Its antigen is currently unknown. Since all of the isolated RNA was reverse transcribed, expressed TCRB transcripts were what got sequenced. The method was immunoSEQ multiplex PCR; TCRdb's version includes in-frame clones alone and lacks a portion of them. The table records 600,000 or so clones, 9.5% to 15% of them present only once. Trimming left V 4 bases short and J 4 bases short, with 13 bases between. The CDR3 covers 14 residues. Germline CDR1 SEHNR, CDR2 FQNEAQ (reference sequence). The sample belongs to a study of beta chain features in type 1 diabetes. Study-wide results and caveats: In patients and controls equally, PCR might favor templates that are shorter. A moderate, significant TCRB CDR3 shortening appeared in type 1 diabetes across four CD4+ subsets. The study found fewer insertions and more deletions at VDJ junctions in type 1 diabetes patients.

This clonotype was sampled from a young man with type 1 diabetes. This chain links TRBV7-9 with TRBJ1-2, with D unresolved. The sample taken for sequencing was naive CD4+ T cells from blood. The CDR3 loop is CASSSPPEVYGYTF. The CDR3 bases are TGTGCCAGCAGCTCCCCGCCCGAAGTCTATGGCTACACCTTC.